This T cell receptor (beta chain) was obtained from a study of blood T cell repertoires in COVID-19. Across the study: Samples came from the United States, Italy and Spain, spanning acute and convalescent COVID-19. T cells, B-cell-depleted T cells, or PBMCs supplied cDNA or gDNA.

Original processing notes: Reference gene primer amplification in the assay estimated nucleated cell counts. The method was immunoSEQ multiplex PCR; TCRdb's version includes in-frame clones alone and lacks a portion of them. For V, J and clone size, that table is used; D and trimming come from the DNA. The table includes approximately 190,000 clones, roughly 90% detected once. Germline V gene data show CDR1 as LGHDT and CDR2 as YNNKEL (reference sequence). CDR3 length: 15 residues. Losses at the gene ends were 3 bases for V and 8 bases for J; bases not matched to a gene: 10. The rearrangement links TRBV3-1 (or the pseudogene TRBV3-2) to TRBJ2-1; 7 bases line up with TRBD1. The TCR sequence derives from a woman aged 40 to 49 who had recovered from COVID-19. The sequenced sample was peripheral blood. DNA of the CDR3: TGTGCCAGCAGCCATGCTAGACAGGGCCCCCATGAGCAGTTCTTC. This sequence encodes CASSHARQGPHEQFF.